This TCR beta chain was profiled in a study of cytomegalovirus exposure and HLA in healthy donors. Study results and caveats: Evidence from a later analysis indicated that most CMV-associated TCR beta chains looked HLA-restricted.

In the PCR, 60 Vbeta and 13 Jbeta primers were used. Clones were sequenced by immunoSEQ multiplex PCR, and TCRdb holds only the in-frame ones, with some missing. The data contain hundreds of thousands of clones, about 90% of them singletons. Points on this clone: Its antigen is unidentified.

CDR3 length: 16 residues. The V gene end was trimmed by 4 bases and the J gene end by 8 bases; junction bases not matched to a gene: 10. The germline V gene has CDR1 SGHVS and CDR2 FNYEAQ. Sequencing was performed on PBMCs. The sequence was obtained from a woman younger than 30 in good health and CMV-seronegative. This chain links TRBV7-6 with TRBJ1-6, with 8 bases fitting TRBD1. CDR3 coding DNA: TGTGCCAGCAGCTCCAGGGGGCAGCTTCCCCATTCACCCCTCCACTTT. This translates into CASSSRGQLPHSPLHF.